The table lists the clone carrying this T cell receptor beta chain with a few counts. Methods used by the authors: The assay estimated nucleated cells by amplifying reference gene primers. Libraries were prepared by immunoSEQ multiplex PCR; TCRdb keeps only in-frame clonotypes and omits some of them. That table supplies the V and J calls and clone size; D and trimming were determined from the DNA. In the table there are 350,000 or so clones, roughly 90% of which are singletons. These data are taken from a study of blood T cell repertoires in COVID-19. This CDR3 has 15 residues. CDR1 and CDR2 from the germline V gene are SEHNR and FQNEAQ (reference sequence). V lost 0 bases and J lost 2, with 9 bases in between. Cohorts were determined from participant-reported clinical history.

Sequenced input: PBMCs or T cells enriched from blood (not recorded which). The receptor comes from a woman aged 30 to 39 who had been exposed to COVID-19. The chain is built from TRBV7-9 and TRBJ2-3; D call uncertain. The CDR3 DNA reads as TGTGCCAGCAGCTTAGCGGGCAGTACCACAGATACGCAGTATTTT. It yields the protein CASSLAGSTTDTQYF.